Presented here are 26 T cell receptor beta chains from one specimen sequenced in a study of blood T cell repertoires in COVID-19. Profiling relied on immunoSEQ multiplex PCR, and the TCRdb table lists in-frame clones only, not all of them. The table includes fewer than 70,000 clones, approximately 88% detected once. Sequenced input: peripheral blood. Receptor source: a human donor in a cohort sampled during active COVID-19.

The gene calls are TRBV25-1 and TRBJ1-1; tentatively, D is TRBD1 (5 bases). V lost 9 bases and J lost 0, with 8 bases in between. CDR1 and CDR2 (germline): MGHDK, SYGVNS. This CDR3 comprises 12 residues. The CDR3 region is CASRGMNTEAFF. CDR3 coding DNA: TGTGCCAGTAGGGGAATGAACACTGAAGCTTTCTTT.

J is TRBJ1-1 and V is TRBV4-2, with D uncertain. The CDR3 contains 14 residues. Trimming took 1 base from V and 3 from J, leaving 9 bases between them. Germline V CDR1 and CDR2: LGHNA, YNFKEQ. The CDR3 sequence: CASSQGESDTEAFF. The CDR3 nucleotides read TGTGCCAGCAGCCAAGGCGAATCGGACACTGAAGCTTTCTTT.

This clone occurred once. The chain combines TRBV7-2 with TRBJ2-7; D is uncertain. Looked up from germline, CDR1 is SGHTA and CDR2 is FQGNSA. The CDR3 totals 12 residues. The V end lost 1 base, the J end lost 4 bases, and 5 bases lay between the germline ends. CDR3 DNA sequence: TGTGCCAGCAGCTTAGGTCGGTACGAGCAGTACTTC. Protein: CASSLGRYEQYF. Full variable domain (remainder filled in from reference TRBV7-2 and TRBJ2-7): GAGVSQSPSNKVTEKGKDVELRCDPISGHTALYWYRQSLGQGLEFLIYFQGNSAPDKSGLPSDRFSAERTGGSVSTLTIQRTQQEDSAVYLCASSLGRYEQYFGPGTRLTVT.

The chain has TRBV7-9 and TRBJ2-5; 9 nucleotides line up with TRBD1. This CDR3 has 15 amino acids. Germline values: CDR1 SEHNR, CDR2 FQNEAQ (reference sequence). Losses at the gene ends were 4 bases for V and 5 bases for J; bases not matched to a gene: 8. The CDR3 here is CASSSWTGDGETQYF. For the CDR3, the DNA is TGTGCCAGCAGCTCCTGGACAGGGGATGGGGAGACCCAGTACTTC. Looking up the rest from reference TRBV7-9 and TRBJ2-5 gives the full variable domain: DTGVSQNPRHKITKRGQNVTFRCDPISEHNRLYWYRQTLGQGPEFLTYFQNEAQLEKSRLLSDRFSAERPKGSFSTLEIQRTEQGDSAMYLCASSSWTGDGETQYFGPGTRLLVL.

The J gene is TRBJ1-2, the V gene TRBV7-2; 12 bases agree with TRBD1. In germline, CDR1 is SGHTA, CDR2 FQGNSA. V trimming: 1 base; J trimming: 4 bases; junction bases outside the gene matches: 7. The CDR3 consists of 17 residues. CDR3 protein: CASSLGGTGGEIYGYTF. The CDR3 DNA reads TGTGCCAGCAGCTTAGGGGGGACAGGGGGCGAAATCTATGGCTACACCTTC.

This clone was seen a handful of times. The chain joins TRBV28 to TRBJ2-7; D is uncertain. The germline V gene encodes CDR1 MDHEN and CDR2 SYDVKM. V dropped 5 bases and J dropped 3 bases, with 11 bases sitting between them. The CDR3 consists of 13 residues. The CDR3 reads CASSTPTNYEQYF. The CDR3 DNA follows: TGTGCCAGCAGTACGCCGACAAACTACGAGCAGTACTTC.

The chain uses TRBV18 and TRBJ2-7; TRBD1 aligns across 7 bases. This CDR3 is built from 13 residues. Trimming took 5 bases from V and 6 from J; bases not matched to a gene: 7. CDR1 KGHSH and CDR2 LQKENI come from the germline V gene. The CDR3 DNA sequence: TGTGCCAGCTCATCGCTTTCAGGGGGCGAGCAGTACTTC. Translated: CASSSLSGGEQYF.

This clone was counted a single time. The chain carries TRBV28 and TRBJ1-2, with 12 bases matching TRBD1. CDR3 size: 18 residues. Trimming took 1 base from V and 3 from J; bases not matched to a gene: 9. Per the germline V gene, CDR1 is MDHEN and CDR2 is SYDVKM. The CDR3 spells CASSLSAGQGARDYGYTF. CDR3 DNA sequence: TGTGCCAGCAGTTTATCAGCGGGACAGGGGGCGCGGGACTATGGCTACACCTTC.

A single count supports this clone. This sequence joins TRBV28 and TRBJ2-5; D unresolved. V lost 2 bases to trimming and J lost 2 bases, with 9 bases between them. The CDR3 extends over 14 amino acids. Germline V gene lookup returns CDR1 MDHEN and CDR2 SYDVKM. DNA of the CDR3: TGTGCCAGCAGTTTAGGCGGCAGACAAGAGACCCAGTACTTC. Translated: CASSLGGRQETQYF.

This clone has only a few counts. The rearrangement uses TRBV27 and TRBJ2-7, with TRBD2 matching 7 bases. There are 13 residues in the CDR3. From germline, CDR1 is MNHEY and CDR2 SMNVEV (reference sequence). Germline trimming cut 8 bases from V and 1 base from J; bases unmatched to any gene: 5. The DNA of the CDR3 is TGTGCCAGCGGACTAGGAGCATCCTACGAGCAGTACTTC. Residues: CASGLGASYEQYF.

The V call is TRBV5-1, the J call TRBJ2-7; 8 nucleotides agree with TRBD2. The CDR3 totals 16 residues. Losses at the gene ends were 0 bases for V and 0 bases for J; bases not matched to a gene: 5. Germline V CDR1 and CDR2: SGHRS, YFSETQ. The CDR3 coding sequence is TGCGCCAGCAGCTTGGAAGGCGGGGGGCTCTCCTACGAGCAGTACTTC. This translates into CASSLEGGGLSYEQYF.

V usage is TRBV11-2 and J usage is TRBJ2-7; 13 nucleotides agree with TRBD2. This CDR3 contains 15 residues. CDR1 and CDR2 from the germline V gene are SGHAT and FQNNGV. The V segment lost 5 bases and the J segment 7 bases; nucleotides outside the gene matches: 8. The CDR3 loop is CASSLGTGLAGEQYF. CDR3 sequence (DNA): TGTGCCAGCAGCCTGGGGACGGGACTAGCGGGAGAGCAGTACTTC.

This sequence joins TRBV7-2 and TRBJ2-1; D is possibly TRBD1 (6 bases). The V end lost 5 bases, the J end lost 6 bases, and 8 bases lay between the germline ends. This CDR3 has 12 residues. In germline, CDR1 is SGHTA, CDR2 FQGNSA. The CDR3 region is CASSRQVNEQFF. The CDR3 nucleotides read TGTGCCAGCAGCCGACAGGTCAATGAGCAGTTCTTC.

The CDR3 spells CASLEALTYEQYF. Written as DNA, the CDR3 is TGTGCCAGCTTGGAGGCGTTAACCTACGAGCAGTACTTC. V usage is TRBV2 and J usage is TRBJ2-7; D possibly corresponds to TRBD2 (5 bases). CDR3 length: 13 residues. Germline loops: CDR1 SNHLY, CDR2 FYNNEI. The V gene lost 8 bases and the J gene lost 2 bases, with 13 bases spanning the gap.

The chain combines TRBV7-9 with TRBJ1-6, with D perhaps TRBD1 (5 bases). The CDR3 consists of 16 residues. Trimming removed 3 bases at V and 9 bases at J, with 18 bases between. Germline CDR1 and CDR2: SEHNR and FQNEAQ (reference sequence). In nucleotides, the CDR3 is TGTGCCAGCAGCTTGGATCGGCAGGGAGGTCGTTCACCCCTCCACTTT. Translation gives CASSLDRQGGRSPLHF.

The rearrangement links TRBV30 to TRBJ1-6; possibly TRBD1 for D (6 bases). Trimming removed 3 bases at V and 6 bases at J, with 6 bases between. CDR3 length: 12 amino acids. Germline V CDR1 and CDR2: GTSNPN, SVGIG (reference sequence). The CDR3 DNA sequence: TGTGCCTGGAGGGACAGTAATTCACCCCTCCACTTT. This translates into CAWRDSNSPLHF.

This chain links TRBV28 with TRBJ2-7, with 7 bases aligning to TRBD1. V lost 6 bases and J lost 5; bases outside the gene matches: 7. This CDR3 has 13 residues. The germline gives CDR1 MDHEN, CDR2 SYDVKM. In nucleotides, the CDR3 is TGTGCCAGCAGCATAGACAGGGTCCACGAGCAGTACTTC. This translates into CASSIDRVHEQYF.

V usage is TRBV7-8 and J usage is TRBJ2-3; weak D call: TRBD1 (5 bases). The ends were cut back, 4 bases at V and 4 bases at J, with 24 bases in the middle. CDR3 length equals 18 residues. CDR1 and CDR2 (germline): SGHVS, FQNEAQ. Written as DNA, the CDR3 is TGTGCCAGCAGCTGGGGATATCGTCATCCTAGGGGCGCAGATACGCAGTATTTT. Its protein is CASSWGYRHPRGADTQYF.

This clone was found once. The chain combines TRBV7-6 with TRBJ2-3; TRBD2 might be the D (6 bases). With 5 bases removed from V and 6 bases from J, the gap between germline ends came to 9 bases. The germline V gene encodes CDR1 SGHVS and CDR2 FNYEAQ. This CDR3 region has 12 residues. The CDR3 sequence is CASSQAGDTQYF. As DNA, the CDR3 is TGTGCCAGCAGCCAGGCGGGGGATACGCAGTATTTT.

This rearrangement joins TRBV5-8 to TRBJ1-6, with 8 positions matching TRBD1. J was trimmed by 14 bases and V by 5 bases; bases with no gene match: 9. Germline-derived CDR1 and CDR2 are SGHTS and YDEGEE. The CDR3 has 13 residues. The CDR3, as DNA: TGTGCCAGCAGGGGCAGGACAGGGACGACCCTCCACTTT. Its translation: CASRGRTGTTLHF.

This clone was found once. The chain has TRBV5-1 and TRBJ2-1, with D maybe TRBD1 (5 bases). V lost 0 bases and J lost 2, with 6 bases in between. In germline, CDR1 is SGHRS, CDR2 YFSETQ. This CDR3 is 14 amino acids long. The CDR3 bases are TGCGCCAGCAGCTTGGGACAGACCTACAATGAGCAGTTCTTC. Protein sequence: CASSLGQTYNEQFF.

The rearrangement joins TRBV9 to TRBJ2-1; possible D gene TRBD2, 6 bases. The CDR3 covers 15 residues. Trimming cost V 2 bases and J 8 bases, with 17 bases left between them. CDR1 and CDR2 from the germline V gene are SGDLS and YYNGEE. CDR3 coding DNA: TGTGCCAGCAGCGTCGGGACTTTCGTCGTCGATGAGCAGTTCTTC. It encodes CASSVGTFVVDEQFF.

This clone was found once. The rearrangement uses TRBV29-1 and TRBJ1-1; TRBD1 matches 11 bases. The CDR3 runs 15 residues. Germline values: CDR1 SQVTM, CDR2 ANQGSEA. With V trimmed by 4 bases and J by 0 bases, 4 bases remained unmatched. CDR3 nucleotides: TGCAGCGTTGGGGGGACAGGGGGAATGAACACTGAAGCTTTCTTT. It specifies CSVGGTGGMNTEAFF.

The chain links TRBV6-6 to TRBJ1-6; 8 nucleotides match TRBD1. Unmatched junction bases numbered 9, after V lost 4 bases and J lost 7 bases. The CDR3 sequence is 16 residues long. Germline V gene data show CDR1 as MNHNY and CDR2 as SVGAGI (reference sequence). Here the CDR3 reads CASSFTHRQGNSPLHF. The DNA for the CDR3 is TGTGCCAGCAGTTTCACCCACCGACAGGGGAATTCACCCCTCCACTTT.

V gene TRBV5-1 combines with J gene TRBJ2-1; perhaps TRBD2 as D (5 bases). Trimming took off 7 bases at V and 0 bases at J, with 14 bases between the two ends. Germline-derived CDR1 and CDR2 are SGHRS and YFSETQ. The CDR3 has 15 residues. The CDR3 coding sequence is TGCGCCAGCTCCGCCGAGGGTTACTCCTACAATGAGCAGTTCTTC. This codes for CASSAEGYSYNEQFF.

This clone came up once. The rearrangement links TRBV7-2 to TRBJ2-5; unclear D gene. V gave up 4 bases and J gave up 0 bases, with 9 bases separating them. The CDR3 is made up of 14 amino acids. Germline CDR1 and CDR2: SGHTA and FQGNSA. The CDR3 protein is CASSYLKYQETQYF. In nucleotides, the CDR3 is TGTGCCAGCAGCTACCTAAAGTACCAAGAGACCCAGTACTTC.